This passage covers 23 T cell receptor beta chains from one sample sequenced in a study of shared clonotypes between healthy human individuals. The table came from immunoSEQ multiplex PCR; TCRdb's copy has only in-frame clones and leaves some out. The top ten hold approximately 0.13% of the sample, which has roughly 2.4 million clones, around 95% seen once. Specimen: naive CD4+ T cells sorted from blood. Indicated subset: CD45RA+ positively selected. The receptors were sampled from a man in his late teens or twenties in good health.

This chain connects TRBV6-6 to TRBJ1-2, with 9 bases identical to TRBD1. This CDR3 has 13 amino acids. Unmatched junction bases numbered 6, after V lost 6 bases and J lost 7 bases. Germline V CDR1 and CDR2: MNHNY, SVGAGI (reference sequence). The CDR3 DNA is TGTGCCAGCAGCCCCGGGACAGGGACTGGCTACACCTTC. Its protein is CASSPGTGTGYTF.

The CDR3 DNA sequence: TGTGCCACGGGGGGAAACGGGGCTGAAGCTTTCTTT. It translates to CATGGNGAEAFF. The chain links TRBV10-3 to TRBJ1-1, with D maybe TRBD1 (5 bases). Trimming left V 10 bases short and J 6 bases short, with 15 bases between. The CDR3 extends over 12 amino acids. Germline CDR1 ENHRY, CDR2 SYGVKD.

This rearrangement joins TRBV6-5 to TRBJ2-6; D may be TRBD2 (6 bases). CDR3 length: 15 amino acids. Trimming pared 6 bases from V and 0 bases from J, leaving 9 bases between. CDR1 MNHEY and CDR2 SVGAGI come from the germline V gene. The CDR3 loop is CASRATSSGANVLTF. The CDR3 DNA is TGTGCCAGCAGAGCGACTAGCTCTGGGGCCAACGTCCTGACTTTC.

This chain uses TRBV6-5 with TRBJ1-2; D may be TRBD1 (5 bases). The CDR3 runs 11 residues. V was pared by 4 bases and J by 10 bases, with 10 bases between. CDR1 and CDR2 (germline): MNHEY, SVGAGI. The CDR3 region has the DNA TGTGCCAGCAGTTCTGGGGGTCTCTACACCTTC. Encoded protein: CASSSGGLYTF.

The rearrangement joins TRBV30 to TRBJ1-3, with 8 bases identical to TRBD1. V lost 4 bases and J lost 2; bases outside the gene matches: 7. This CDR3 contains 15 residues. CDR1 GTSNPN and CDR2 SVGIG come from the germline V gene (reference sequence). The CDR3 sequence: CAWTNSGGTGNTIYF. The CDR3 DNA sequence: TGTGCCTGGACCAACTCAGGGGGCACTGGAAACACCATATATTTT.

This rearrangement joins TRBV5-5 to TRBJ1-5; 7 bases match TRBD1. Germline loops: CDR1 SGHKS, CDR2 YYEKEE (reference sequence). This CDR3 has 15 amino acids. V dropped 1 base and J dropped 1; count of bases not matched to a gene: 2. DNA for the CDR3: TGTGCCAGCAGCTTGTTGGGACAGAGCAATCAGCCCCAGCATTTT. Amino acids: CASSLLGQSNQPQHF.

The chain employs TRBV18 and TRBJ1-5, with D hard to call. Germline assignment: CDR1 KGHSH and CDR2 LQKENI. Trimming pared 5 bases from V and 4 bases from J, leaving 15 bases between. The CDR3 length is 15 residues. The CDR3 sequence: CASSKVATSNQPQHF. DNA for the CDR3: TGTGCCAGCTCAAAAGTCGCGACCTCGAATCAGCCCCAGCATTTT.

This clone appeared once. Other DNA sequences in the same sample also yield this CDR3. CDR3 sequence reads: CASSSGLAGGQETQYF. The DNA of the CDR3 is TGTGCCAGCAGCTCGGGACTAGCGGGAGGGCAAGAGACCCAGTACTTC. The chain combines TRBV9 with TRBJ2-5; 16 bases map to TRBD2. The CDR3 consists of 16 residues. The J segment lost 2 bases and the V segment lost 4 bases, leaving 2 bases of the junction unmatched. From germline, CDR1 is SGDLS and CDR2 YYNGEE.

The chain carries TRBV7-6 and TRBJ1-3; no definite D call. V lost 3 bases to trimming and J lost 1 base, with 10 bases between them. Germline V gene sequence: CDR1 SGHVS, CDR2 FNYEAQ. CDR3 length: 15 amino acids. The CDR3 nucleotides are TGTGCCAGCAGCTTGGTTCCCCAGTCTGGAAACACCATATATTTT. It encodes CASSLVPQSGNTIYF.

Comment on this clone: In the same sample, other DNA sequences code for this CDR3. The CDR3 spells CASSARLAGGQETQYF. CDR3 DNA: TGTGCCAGCAGCGCGAGACTAGCGGGAGGGCAAGAGACCCAGTACTTC. This chain links TRBV9 with TRBJ2-5, with 14 bases matching TRBD2. This CDR3 contains 16 residues. Looked up from germline, CDR1 is SGDLS and CDR2 is YYNGEE. Losses at the gene ends were 3 bases for V and 2 bases for J; bases not matched to a gene: 3.

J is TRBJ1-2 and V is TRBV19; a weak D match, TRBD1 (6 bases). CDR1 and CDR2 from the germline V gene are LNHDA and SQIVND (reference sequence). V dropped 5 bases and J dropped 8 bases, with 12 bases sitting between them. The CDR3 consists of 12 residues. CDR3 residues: CASSQTGYGYTF. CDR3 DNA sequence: TGTGCCAGTAGTCAAACAGGGTACGGCTACACCTTC.

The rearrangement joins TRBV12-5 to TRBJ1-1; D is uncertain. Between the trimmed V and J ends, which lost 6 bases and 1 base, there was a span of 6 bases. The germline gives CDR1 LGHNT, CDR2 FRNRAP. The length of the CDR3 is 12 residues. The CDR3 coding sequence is TGTGCTAGTGGCCCAGGGAACACTGAAGCTTTCTTT. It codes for CASGPGNTEAFF.

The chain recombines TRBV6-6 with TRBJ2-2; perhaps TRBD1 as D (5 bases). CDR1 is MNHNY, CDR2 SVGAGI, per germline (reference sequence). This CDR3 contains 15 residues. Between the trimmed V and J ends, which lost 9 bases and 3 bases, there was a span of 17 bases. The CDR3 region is CASLDPTVHTGELFF. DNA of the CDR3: TGTGCCAGTTTAGATCCGACAGTTCACACCGGGGAGCTGTTTTTT.

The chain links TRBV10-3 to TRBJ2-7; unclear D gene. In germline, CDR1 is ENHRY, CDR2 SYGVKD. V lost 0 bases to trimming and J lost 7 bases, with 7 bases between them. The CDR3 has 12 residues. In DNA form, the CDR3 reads TGTGCCATCAGTGAGTCGAGGCAGGAGCAGTACTTC. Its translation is CAISESRQEQYF.

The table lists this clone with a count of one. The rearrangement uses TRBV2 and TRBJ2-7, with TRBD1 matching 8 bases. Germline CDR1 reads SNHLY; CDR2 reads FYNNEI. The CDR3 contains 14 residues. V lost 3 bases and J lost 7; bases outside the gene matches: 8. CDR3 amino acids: CASSEQDRVGEQYF. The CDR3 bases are TGTGCCAGCAGTGAGCAGGACAGGGTGGGAGAGCAGTACTTC. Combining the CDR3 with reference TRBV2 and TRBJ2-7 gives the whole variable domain EPEVTQTPSHQVTQMGQEVILRCVPISNHLYFYWYRQILGQKVEFLVSFYNNEISEKSEIFDDQFSVERPDGSNFTLKIRSTKLEDSAMYFCASSEQDRVGEQYFGPGTRLTVT.

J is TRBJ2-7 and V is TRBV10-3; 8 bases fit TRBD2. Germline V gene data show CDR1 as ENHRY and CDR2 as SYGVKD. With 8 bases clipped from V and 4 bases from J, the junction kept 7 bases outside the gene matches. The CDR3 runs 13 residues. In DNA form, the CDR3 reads TGTGCCATCGGGACTAGTCCCCCGTACGAGCAGTACTTC. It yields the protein CAIGTSPPYEQYF.

The CDR3 region has the DNA TGTGCCAGCAGCTTACCGGGACAGGGGAATGAAAAACTGTTTTTT. This translates into CASSLPGQGNEKLFF. The rearrangement links TRBV5-6 to TRBJ1-4, with 10 bases identical to TRBD1. The CDR3 contains 15 residues. Germline CDR1 SGHDT, CDR2 YYEEEE. The V gene end was trimmed by 2 bases and the J gene end by 5 bases; junction bases not matched to a gene: 3.

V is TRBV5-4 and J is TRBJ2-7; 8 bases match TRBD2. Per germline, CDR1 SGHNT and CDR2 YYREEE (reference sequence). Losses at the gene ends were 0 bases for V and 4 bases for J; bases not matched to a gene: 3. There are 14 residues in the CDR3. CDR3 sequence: CASSLDSGIYEQYF. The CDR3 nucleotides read TGTGCCAGCAGCTTGGATAGCGGGATTTACGAGCAGTACTTC.

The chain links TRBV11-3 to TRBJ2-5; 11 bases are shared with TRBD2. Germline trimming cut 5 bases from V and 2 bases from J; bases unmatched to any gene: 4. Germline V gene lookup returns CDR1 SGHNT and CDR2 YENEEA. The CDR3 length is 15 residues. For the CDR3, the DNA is TGTGCCAGCAGCCCAGGGACTAGCGGACAAGAGACCCAGTACTTC. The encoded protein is CASSPGTSGQETQYF.

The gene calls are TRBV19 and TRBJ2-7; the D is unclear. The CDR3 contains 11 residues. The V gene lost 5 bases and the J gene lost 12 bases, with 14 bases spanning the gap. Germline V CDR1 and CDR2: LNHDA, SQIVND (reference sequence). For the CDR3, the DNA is TGTGCCAGTAGTCTCACGGGCCCTATGTACTTC. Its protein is CASSLTGPMYF. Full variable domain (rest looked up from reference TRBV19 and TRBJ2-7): DGGITQSPKYLFRKEGQNVTLSCEQNLNHDAMYWYRQDPGQGLRLIYYSQIVNDFQKGDIAEGYSVSREKKESFPLTVTSAQKNPTAFYLCASSLTGPMYFGPGTRLTVT.

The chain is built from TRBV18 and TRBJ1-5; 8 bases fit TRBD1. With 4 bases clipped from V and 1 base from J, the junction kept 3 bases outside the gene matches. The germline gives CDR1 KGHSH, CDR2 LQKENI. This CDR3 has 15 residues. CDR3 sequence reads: CASSRDRQSNQPQHF. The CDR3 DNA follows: TGTGCCAGCTCACGGGACAGGCAAAGCAATCAGCCCCAGCATTTT.

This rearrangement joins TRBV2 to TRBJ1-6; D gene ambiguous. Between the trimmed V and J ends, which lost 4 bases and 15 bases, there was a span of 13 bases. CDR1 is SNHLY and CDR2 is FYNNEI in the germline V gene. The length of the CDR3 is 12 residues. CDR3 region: CASSVYTPFLHF. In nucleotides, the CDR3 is TGTGCCAGCAGTGTCTACACGCCGTTCCTCCACTTT. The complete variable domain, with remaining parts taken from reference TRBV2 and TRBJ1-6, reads EPEVTQTPSHQVTQMGQEVILRCVPISNHLYFYWYRQILGQKVEFLVSFYNNEISEKSEIFDDQFSVERPDGSNFTLKIRSTKLEDSAMYFCASSVYTPFLHFGNGTRLTVT.

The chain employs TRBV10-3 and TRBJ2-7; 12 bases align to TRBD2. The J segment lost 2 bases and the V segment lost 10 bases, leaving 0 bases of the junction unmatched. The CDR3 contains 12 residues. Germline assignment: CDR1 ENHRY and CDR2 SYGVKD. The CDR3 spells CATSGRAYEQYF. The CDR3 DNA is TGTGCCACTAGCGGGAGGGCCTACGAGCAGTACTTC.